This is a list of T cell receptor beta chains from one sample in a study of OX40 agonist ivuxolimab in advanced cancers. Measured with immunoSEQ multiplex PCR; TCRdb has only the in-frame clones, and not every one. Among 30,000 to 40,000 clones listed, less than 85% were seen once. Sequenced material: CD4+ or CD8+ T cells sorted from blood, taken in a trial of the OX40 agonist ivuxolimab. The receptors shown here come from an adult with an advanced solid tumor such as melanoma, head and neck, liver or kidney cancer. Each CDR3 is given with its conserved first and last residue. A D gene is named only where the DNA matches it firmly. The size of a clone is reported for some rows only, either as once, few or many, or as a class for expanded clones.

d_call,clone_size,j_call,v_call,cdr3_aa,cdr3_nt
.,.,TRBJ2-3,TRBV19,CASSIAGQDTQYF,TGTGCCAGTAGTATAGCGGGCCAAGATACGCAGTATTTT
TRBD2,.,TRBJ2-1,TRBV7-9,CASSRPGLADNEQFF,TGTGCCAGCAGCCGGCCGGGACTAGCGGACAATGAGCAGTTCTTC
.,.,TRBJ1-1,TRBV9,CASSPKREGFDTEAFF,TGTGCCAGCAGCCCAAAGAGGGAGGGTTTCGACACTGAAGCTTTCTTT
.,.,TRBJ1-6,TRBV9,CASSAHRGNNSPLHF,TGTGCCAGCAGCGCTCACCGGGGTAATAATTCACCCCTCCACTTT
.,once,TRBJ1-1,TRBV7-2,CASSLKGGNVEAFF,TGTGCCAGCAGCTTAAAGGGAGGCAATGTTGAGGCTTTCTTT
.,.,TRBJ1-1,TRBV4-1,CASSQIRRTEAFF,TGCGCCAGCAGCCAAATTAGGAGGACTGAAGCTTTCTTT
TRBD2,.,TRBJ2-5,TRBV29-1,CSILTSGQSQETQYF,TGCAGCATTCTGACTAGCGGGCAATCCCAAGAGACCCAGTACTTC
.,.,TRBJ1-6,TRBV5-4,CASSTGRLSSYNSPLHF,TGTGCCAGCAGCACTGGCCGTTTGAGCTCCTATAATTCACCCCTCCACTTT
.,few,TRBJ2-5,TRBV30,CAWSVQTTQYF,TGTGCCTGGAGTGTACAAACGACCCAGTACTTC
.,.,TRBJ1-2,TRBV9,CASSVAIAREGYTF,TGTGCCAGCAGCGTAGCTATTGCCAGGGAAGGCTACACCTTC
.,.,TRBJ1-1,TRBV6-1,CASSEVNTEAFF,TGTGCCAGCAGTGAGGTTAACACTGAAGCTTTCTTT
TRBD1,.,TRBJ2-5,TRBV7-8,CASSPATGGVGETQYF,TGTGCCAGCAGCCCAGCGACAGGGGGGGTAGGAGAGACCCAGTACTTC
.,.,TRBJ1-1,TRBV5-1,CASSLTGGGNTEAFF,TGCGCCAGCAGCTTGACCGGAGGGGGGAACACTGAAGCTTTCTTT
.,.,TRBJ1-6,TRBV25-1,CASSSSGTGNSPLHF,TGTGCCAGCAGCTCTTCCGGGACTGGGAATTCACCCCTCCACTTT
.,once,TRBJ2-3,TRBV11-2,CASSFAPQATDTQYF,TGTGCCAGCAGCTTTGCCCCCCAAGCCACAGATACGCAGTATTTT
TRBD1,few,TRBJ1-1,TRBV12-5,CASGFGTAEAFF,TGTGCTAGTGGTTTCGGGACAGCTGAAGCTTTCTTT
TRBD1,.,TRBJ1-2,TRBV6-5,CASSYHRGLYNYGYTF,TGTGCCAGCAGTTACCACAGGGGGCTCTATAACTATGGCTACACCTTC
TRBD2,.,TRBJ2-1,TRBV4-2,CASSQALAGKQFF,TGTGCCAGCAGCCAAGCGCTAGCGGGGAAGCAGTTCTTC
.,few,TRBJ1-6,TRBV7-2,CASRQGQYNSPLHF,TGTGCCAGCAGACAAGGACAGTATAATTCACCCCTCCACTTT
TRBD1,.,TRBJ1-1,TRBV10-2,CASRTGGWTEAFF,TGCGCCAGCAGGACAGGGGGCTGGACTGAAGCTTTCTTT
.,.,TRBJ2-3,TRBV5-1,CASSLGGVLTDTQYF,TGCGCCAGCAGCTTGGGCGGGGTTTTAACAGATACGCAGTATTTT
.,.,TRBJ2-7,TRBV6-1,CASSEALWTHSYEQYF,TGTGCCAGCAGTGAAGCGCTTTGGACCCACTCCTACGAGCAGTACTTC
.,few,TRBJ1-3,TRBV4-2,CASSHLQGSGNTIYF,TGTGCCAGCAGCCACCTACAGGGCTCTGGAAACACCATATATTTT
.,few,TRBJ2-3,TRBV29-1,CSVEVSASPLYVDTQYF,TGCAGCGTTGAAGTCTCGGCCAGTCCCTTGTATGTGGATACGCAGTATTTT
TRBD1,once,TRBJ2-5,TRBV30,CAWSVGTGLEETQYF,TGTGCCTGGAGTGTGGGGACAGGGCTCGAGGAGACCCAGTACTTC
.,.,TRBJ1-1,TRBV18,CASSPGHGENTEAFF,TGTGCCAGCTCACCAGGGCACGGAGAGAACACTGAAGCTTTCTTT
.,.,TRBJ1-2,TRBV11-1,CASSLSGTYGYTF,TGTGCCAGCAGCTTATCGGGGACTTATGGCTACACCTTC
.,.,TRBJ1-1,TRBV6-6,CASSLDGMNTEAFF,TGCGCCAGCAGTCTGGACGGAATGAACACTGAAGCTTTCTTT
TRBD2,.,TRBJ2-7,TRBV18,CASSPPGTSVLYEQYF,TGTGCCAGCTCACCACCCGGGACTAGCGTCCTCTACGAGCAGTACTTC
.,.,TRBJ1-2,TRBV4-1,CASSQERGRGGWDTF,TGCGCCAGCAGCCAAGAGAGGGGACGAGGGGGTTGGGATACCTTC
.,few,TRBJ1-5,TRBV30,CAWSRGVEQPQHF,TGTGCCTGGAGTAGGGGTGTGGAGCAGCCCCAGCATTTT
.,once,TRBJ2-7,TRBV19,CASSTTEYEQYF,TGTGCCAGTAGTACTACAGAGTACGAGCAGTACTTC
TRBD1,once,TRBJ1-4,TRBV10-3,CAISESTGVGEKLFF,TGTGCCATCAGTGAGTCGACAGGGGTCGGCGAAAAACTGTTTTTT
.,.,TRBJ1-2,TRBV6-6,CASSISQGDYGYTF,TGTGCCAGCAGTATTTCCCAGGGAGACTATGGCTACACCTTC
.,.,TRBJ1-1,TRBV4-2,CASSQDLGDTEAFF,TGTGCCAGCAGCCAAGACCTGGGGGACACTGAAGCTTTCTTT
TRBD2,few,TRBJ2-1,TRBV4-1,CASSQGAGGINNEQFF,TGCGCCAGCAGCCAAGGAGCGGGGGGGATTAACAATGAGCAGTTCTTC
.,few,TRBJ2-6,TRBV5-4,CASSPGTARTGANVLTF,TGTGCCAGCAGCCCCGGGACGGCCAGGACCGGGGCCAACGTCCTGACTTTC
.,.,TRBJ2-7,TRBV7-6,CASSLKGTGRHYEQYF,TGTGCCAGCAGCTTAAAAGGTACGGGCAGGCACTACGAGCAGTACTTC
.,.,TRBJ2-5,TRBV5-6,CASSLGGRWETQYF,TGTGCCAGCAGCTTGGGTGGGAGGTGGGAGACCCAGTACTTC
TRBD1,.,TRBJ2-1,TRBV5-1,CASSARLPGQGANEQFF,TGCGCCAGCAGCGCCCGACTTCCGGGACAGGGGGCAAATGAGCAGTTCTTC
.,.,TRBJ1-1,TRBV18,CASSPPRYPVNTEAFF,TGTGCCAGCTCACCACCGAGATATCCAGTGAACACTGAAGCTTTCTTT
TRBD1,.,TRBJ2-5,TRBV25-1,CASSEAGTGQETQYF,TGTGCCAGCAGTGAAGCCGGGACAGGGCAAGAGACCCAGTACTTC
.,.,TRBJ1-1,TRBV6-1,CASREHTNTEAFF,TGTGCCAGCAGAGAACATACGAACACTGAAGCTTTCTTT
TRBD1,once,TRBJ2-3,TRBV5-6,CASSTGTGKGTQYF,TGTGCCAGCAGCACCGGGACAGGGAAAGGTACGCAGTATTTT
.,.,TRBJ1-2,TRBV30,CAWGAAYGYTF,TGTGCCTGGGGGGCCGCCTATGGCTACACCTTC
.,once,TRBJ1-1,TRBV6-4,CASSVFQNTEAFF,TGCGCCAGCAGCGTCTTTCAGAACACTGAAGCTTTCTTT
TRBD2,.,TRBJ2-3,TRBV6-4,CASSALAGGPDTQYF,TGTGCCAGCAGTGCTTTAGCGGGGGGCCCAGATACGCAGTATTTT